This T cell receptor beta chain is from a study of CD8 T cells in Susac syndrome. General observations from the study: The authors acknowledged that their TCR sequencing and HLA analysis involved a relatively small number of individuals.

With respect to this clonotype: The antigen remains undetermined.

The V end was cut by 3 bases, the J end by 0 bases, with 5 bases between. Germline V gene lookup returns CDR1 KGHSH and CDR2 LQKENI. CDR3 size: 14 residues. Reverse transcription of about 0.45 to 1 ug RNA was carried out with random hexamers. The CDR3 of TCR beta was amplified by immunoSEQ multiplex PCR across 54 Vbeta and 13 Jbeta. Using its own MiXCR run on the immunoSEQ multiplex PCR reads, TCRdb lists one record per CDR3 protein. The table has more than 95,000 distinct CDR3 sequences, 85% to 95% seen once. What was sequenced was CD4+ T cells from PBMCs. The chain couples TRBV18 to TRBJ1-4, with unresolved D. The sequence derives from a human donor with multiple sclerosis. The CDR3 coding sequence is TGTGCCAGCTCACCTTCAGCAACTAATGAAAAACTGTTTTTT. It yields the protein CASSPSATNEKLFF.